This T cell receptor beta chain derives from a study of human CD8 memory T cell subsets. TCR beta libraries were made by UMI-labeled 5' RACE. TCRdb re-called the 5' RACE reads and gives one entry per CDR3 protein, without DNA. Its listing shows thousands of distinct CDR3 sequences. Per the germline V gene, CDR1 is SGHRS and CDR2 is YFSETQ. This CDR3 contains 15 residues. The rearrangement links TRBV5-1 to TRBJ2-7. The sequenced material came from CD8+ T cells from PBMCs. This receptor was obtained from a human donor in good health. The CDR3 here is CASSLERVKTYEQYF.